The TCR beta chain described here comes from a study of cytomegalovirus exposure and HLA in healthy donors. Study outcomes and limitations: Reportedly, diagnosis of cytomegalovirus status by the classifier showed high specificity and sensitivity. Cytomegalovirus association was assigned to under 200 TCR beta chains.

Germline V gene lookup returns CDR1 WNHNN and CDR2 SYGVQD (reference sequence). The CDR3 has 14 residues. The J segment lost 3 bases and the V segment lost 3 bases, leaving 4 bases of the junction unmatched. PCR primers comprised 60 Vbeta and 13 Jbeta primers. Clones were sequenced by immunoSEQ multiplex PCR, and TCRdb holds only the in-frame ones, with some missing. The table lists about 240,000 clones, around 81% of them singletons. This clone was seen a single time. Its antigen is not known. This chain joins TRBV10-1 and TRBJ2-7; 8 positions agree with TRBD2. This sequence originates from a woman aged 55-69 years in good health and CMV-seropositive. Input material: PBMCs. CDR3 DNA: TGCGCCAGCAGTGAAGGGCGGGAGGTCTACGAGCAGTACTTC. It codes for CASSEGREVYEQYF.